This T cell receptor beta chain was identified in a study of identical twins (dated by TCRdb to about 2016). Regarding the research as a whole: The study deep-sequenced TCR alpha and beta repertoires from monozygotic twins, unrelated adults of various ages and cord blood to test whether fetal clonotypes persist. Replicate twin experiments were performed at different times using different library preparation protocols to rule out contamination.

Every donor was a healthy Caucasian. The twin cohort comprised three pairs of female monozygotic twins, all aged roughly 18 to 30 years. RNA for TCR libraries was isolated from peripheral blood mononuclear cells. Library generation was performed with 5' RACE. Instrument on record: Illumina HiSeq 2000. A universal primer binding site was added through template switching, and the final cDNA carried a unique molecular identifier so that TCR cDNA molecules could be counted accurately. Specific primers in the conserved constant-segment region were used to synthesize first-strand cDNA for the TCR alpha and beta chains. Each cDNA library was double barcoded, with a SMART-Mk sample barcode plus Illumina barcodes, to control for contamination. TruSeq adapter sequences, together with Illumina sample barcodes, were added in two successive PCR steps. Sequencing of the TCR alpha and beta cDNA libraries was done on the Illumina HiSeq platform using custom primers. The source study handled its data this way. MiGEC processed the raw reads to extract unique molecular identifiers, while MiXCR was used to determine the CDR3 positions. Recombination models were inferred per individual with the repgenHMM and IGoR tools using an EM algorithm. Shared clonotype analysis was performed with the tcR package in R, normalizing sharing by the product of cloneset sizes. To study raw recombination without the effects of thymic and clonal selection, out-of-frame nonproductive sequences were analyzed. TCRdb handled the public reads itself, with Q25 trimming in fastp and clone calling in MiXCR, and kept productive beta chains. Rows with one shared CDR3 protein collapse into an entry with the most common genes and DNA. These V and J calls are TCRdb output, not the study's own analysis. Across this sample there are fewer than 650,000 distinct CDR3 sequences, with about 7% seen only once. Over 1.5% of the sample is in the top ten clones.

Study-wide findings and limitations: In beta out-of-frame sequences, excess twin sharing was weaker, because having fewer shared sequences lowered the signal-to-noise ratio. Because the same donors could not be followed over many years, the conclusions relied on cross-sectional statistical analysis. In monozygotic twins, out-of-frame TCR alpha sharing was systematically underestimated by recombination models, although the models agreed with sharing between unrelated individuals. Invariant T cells such as MAIT and iNKT could partly confound zero-insertion analyses, though diverse VJ usage argued against this for most clonotypes. Fewer insertions were carried by abundant cord blood beta clonotypes; a weaker similar trend was observed in young adult naive repertoires, while no such trend was observed in memory repertoires. Compared with coincidental sharing between unrelated individuals, an excess of low generation-probability sequences was observed among out-of-frame TCR alpha sequences shared between twins.

From its cysteine to its phenylalanine, the CDR3 spans 16 amino acids. Only the CDR3 portion is preserved as DNA: 48 bases, with reading frame beginning at the first base. Here V drops 6 bases and J drops 4 bases, and the junction holds 7 bases not matched to any gene. CDR1 and CDR2 were assigned from the germline V gene as MNHNS and SASEGT. This clonotype was counted only a few times. The antigen it binds to is not known. No much larger clone exists at a distance of one base, and base qualities are not known. The sample was also linked to a second study, of yellow fever vaccine responses in identical twins. From that second study: The authors reported that the T cell response to vaccination in identical twins appeared partly convergent and partly personalized. In the study, vaccine-responding T cell clones were precisely tracked in identical twins.

In this chain, TRBV6-1 is recombined with TRBJ2-7, with 15 bases aligning to TRBD2. The sample was PBMCs. The TCR comes from a woman under 30 in good health. The CDR3: CASRGQGLAGGYEQYF. The sequence in DNA is TGTGCCAGCAGGGGACAGGGACTAGCGGGAGGATACGAGCAGTACTTC.